Following are 19 T cell receptor beta chains from one sample sequenced in a study of blood T cell repertoires in COVID-19. Clones were read by immunoSEQ multiplex PCR, and TCRdb kept only the in-frame ones, dropping some. The data hold 150,000 to 200,000 clones, with over 75% observed a single time. Material for sequencing was peripheral blood. The origin of the receptors is a man aged 70-80 years who had recovered from COVID-19.

This sequence joins TRBV5-4 and TRBJ1-3; D may be TRBD1 (6 bases). The CDR3 runs to 16 residues. Germline V gives CDR1 SGHNT, CDR2 YYREEE (reference sequence). V lost 0 bases and J 5 bases, leaving 15 bases between the germline ends. Here the CDR3 reads CASSLAGQGHRNTIYF. CDR3 sequence (DNA): TGTGCCAGCAGCTTGGCCGGTCAGGGGCATAGAAACACCATATATTTT.

The gene calls are TRBV3-1 (or the pseudogene TRBV3-2) and TRBJ1-1; D might be TRBD1 (5 bases). Trimming took 6 bases from V and 4 from J, leaving 15 bases between them. CDR3 length: 14 amino acids. The germline V gene encodes CDR1 LGHDT and CDR2 YNNKEL (reference sequence). CDR3 DNA: TGTGCCAGCAGTGACAGCTACAGCAGCACTGAAGCTTTCTTT. The encoded protein is CASSDSYSSTEAFF.

The chain links TRBV27 to TRBJ1-3; weak D call: TRBD1 (5 bases). V was clipped by 2 bases and J by 0 bases, with 8 bases between them. Germline V gene lookup returns CDR1 MNHEY and CDR2 SMNVEV (reference sequence). This CDR3 is 15 amino acids long. CDR3 loop: CASSLGGVSGNTIYF. CDR3 in DNA: TGTGCCAGCAGTTTAGGAGGGGTCTCTGGAAACACCATATATTTT.

The chain uses TRBV7-8 and TRBJ2-7, with unresolved D. CDR1 and CDR2 from the germline V gene are SGHVS and FQNEAQ. V was clipped by 5 bases and J by 1 base, with 12 bases between them. This CDR3 contains 14 residues. CDR3 nucleotides: TGTGCCAGCAGCCCGAAGGAGTTATCCTACGAGCAGTACTTC. Translated, it gives CASSPKELSYEQYF. The full variable domain, with the rest looked up from reference TRBV7-8 and TRBJ2-7, is GAGVSQSPRYKVAKRGQDVALRCDPISGHVSLFWYQQALGQGPEFLTYFQNEAQLDKSGLPSDRFFAERPEGSVSTLKIQRTQQEDSAVYLCASSPKELSYEQYFGPGTRLTVT.

This chain links TRBV28 with TRBJ1-3, with D unclear. CDR3 size: 11 residues. V was shortened by 7 bases and J by 6 bases, with 7 bases between the two germline ends. CDR1 and CDR2 (germline): MDHEN, SYDVKM. CDR3 amino acids: CASNQENTIYF. CDR3 in DNA: TGTGCCAGCAATCAGGAAAACACCATATATTTT.

This clone was seen a handful of times. The genes are TRBV5-1 and TRBJ1-4; 7 nucleotides align to TRBD1. From germline, CDR1 is SGHRS and CDR2 YFSETQ. Losses at the gene ends were 1 base for V and 7 bases for J; bases not matched to a gene: 1. The CDR3 spans 13 residues. CDR3 region: CASSLNRGEKLFF. The CDR3 coding sequence is TGCGCCAGCAGCTTGAACAGGGGTGAAAAACTGTTTTTT.

CDR3 amino acids: CASSVVDSYGYTF. For the CDR3, the DNA is TGTGCCAGCAGCGTAGTAGACAGCTATGGCTACACCTTC. The V call is TRBV9, the J call TRBJ1-2, with D possibly being TRBD1 (5 bases). The V end was cut by 0 bases, the J end by 4 bases, with 7 bases between. This CDR3 spans 13 amino acids. Per germline, CDR1 SGDLS and CDR2 YYNGEE. Full variable domain (rest looked up from reference TRBV9 and TRBJ1-2): DSGVTQTPKHLITATGQRVTLRCSPRSGDLSVYWYQQSLDQGLQFLIQYYNGEERAKGNILERFSAQQFPDLHSELNLSSLELGDSALYFCASSVVDSYGYTFGSGTRLTVV.

The DNA of the CDR3 is TGTGCCAGCAGCCCCCCGGGTGGGACCCAGTACTTC. This gives the protein CASSPPGGTQYF. This chain connects TRBV7-2 to TRBJ2-5; no clear D gene. This CDR3 has 12 residues. V lost 5 bases to trimming and J lost 7 bases, with 11 bases between them. Germline V lookup: CDR1 SGHTA, CDR2 FQGNSA.

This chain uses TRBV7-2 with TRBJ2-5; weak D call: TRBD1 (6 bases). Trimming removed 2 bases at V and 1 base at J, with 11 bases between. Per germline, CDR1 SGHTA and CDR2 FQGNSA. The CDR3 totals 15 residues. The CDR3 is CASSLFQGSQETQYF. The CDR3 DNA reads as TGTGCCAGCAGCTTATTCCAGGGGTCCCAAGAGACCCAGTACTTC.

The chain combines TRBV2 with TRBJ2-7, with TRBD1 matching 8 bases. The CDR3 is 15 amino acids. Germline CDR1 and CDR2: SNHLY and FYNNEI. The junction had 16 bases not matched to a gene; V was cut back by 7 bases and J by 8 bases. The CDR3 reads CASNLGAGGLDKQYF. The CDR3 DNA sequence: TGTGCCAGCAATCTGGGGGCAGGGGGCCTTGATAAGCAGTACTTC.

The J gene is TRBJ2-6, the V gene TRBV5-4; D is unresolved. CDR3 length: 15 amino acids. Germline V gene sequence: CDR1 SGHNT, CDR2 YYREEE (reference sequence). Trimming shortened V by 2 bases and J by 2 bases, and 8 bases separated the two germline ends. The CDR3 bases are TGTGCCAGCAGCTTTGTTGACACTGGGGCCAACGTCCTGACTTTC. Protein sequence: CASSFVDTGANVLTF.

This chain joins TRBV10-3 and TRBJ2-1; TRBD2 matches at 8 bases. This CDR3 comprises 17 residues. CDR1 is ENHRY and CDR2 is SYGVKD in the germline V gene. Trimming took 0 bases from V and 1 from J; bases not matched to a gene: 5. This chain's CDR3 is CAISESEASGSYNEQFF. The CDR3 nucleotides are TGTGCCATCAGTGAGTCTGAAGCTAGCGGGTCCTACAATGAGCAGTTCTTC.

This clone appeared once. The chain carries TRBV30 and TRBJ1-1, with 8 nucleotides matching TRBD1. The CDR3 has 14 residues. V gave up 4 bases and J gave up 4 bases; unmatched junction bases: 8. Germline values: CDR1 GTSNPN, CDR2 SVGIG (reference sequence). The CDR3 protein is CAWTLQGASTEAFF. The DNA for the CDR3 is TGTGCCTGGACCCTCCAGGGGGCGTCCACTGAAGCTTTCTTT.

This clone was detected a few times. This sequence joins TRBV29-1 and TRBJ2-2; the D gene is possibly TRBD1 (6 bases). The length of the CDR3 is 12 residues. Germline loops: CDR1 SQVTM, CDR2 ANQGSEA. Trimming stripped 3 bases from V and 5 bases from J, with 7 bases between. CDR3 in amino acids: CSVDQGTGELFF. DNA for the CDR3: TGCAGCGTTGACCAGGGGACCGGGGAGCTGTTTTTT.

The CDR3 DNA is TGTGCCAGCAGCCTAAAGCGGGCGACCGGGGAGCTGTTTTTT. Its translation is CASSLKRATGELFF. This chain joins TRBV6-5 and TRBJ2-2; D is perhaps TRBD2 (6 bases). CDR1 is MNHEY and CDR2 is SVGAGI in the germline V gene. V lost 6 bases to trimming and J lost 5 bases, with 13 bases between them. This CDR3 contains 14 residues.

In nucleotides, the CDR3 is TGTGCCAGTAGTATGAATACCAGGAACACTGAAGCTTTCTTT. Amino acids: CASSMNTRNTEAFF. This chain connects TRBV19 to TRBJ1-1; no reliable D call. CDR1 is LNHDA, CDR2 SQIVND, per germline (reference sequence). The CDR3 is 14 residues long. V shed 3 bases and J shed 1 base, with 9 bases lying between them.

In its sample, this clone was seen once. This chain uses TRBV5-1 with TRBJ1-2, with D possibly being TRBD1 (5 bases). CDR3 length: 14 amino acids. Germline CDR1 is SGHRS and CDR2 is YFSETQ. V lost 0 bases to trimming and J lost 2 bases, with 8 bases between them. The CDR3 bases are TGCGCCAGCAGCTTGGCCAAGGGGAACTATGGCTACACCTTC. Its translation: CASSLAKGNYGYTF.

Ten or more counts support this clone. The V call is TRBV7-2, the J call TRBJ1-2; TRBD1 is a possible D gene (5 bases). The CDR3 length is 16 residues. Germline CDR1 SGHTA, CDR2 FQGNSA. The ends were cut back, 5 bases at V and 0 bases at J, with 16 bases in the middle. The DNA for the CDR3 is TGTGCCAGCAGCCCGTCCCGACAGACCTCTAACTATGGCTACACCTTC. It specifies CASSPSRQTSNYGYTF.

The chain links TRBV13 to TRBJ2-1, with 12 bases aligning to TRBD2. Germline V gives CDR1 PRHDT, CDR2 FYEKMQ (reference sequence). The CDR3 is 14 residues long. V trimming: 6 bases; J trimming: 8 bases; junction bases outside the gene matches: 5. CDR3 in DNA: TGTGCCAGCAGTCGGACTAGCGGGATTGATGAGCAGTTCTTC. It is translated as CASSRTSGIDEQFF.